The clone carrying this T cell receptor beta chain was counted at least ten times. Its antigen is as yet unknown. The CDR3 is made up of 13 amino acids. Trimming pared 6 bases from V and 0 bases from J, leaving 6 bases between. The study excluded patients with uncontrolled infection, other autoimmune disease, pregnancy or lactation. TCR beta CDR3 region amplification was performed from RNA transcripts. Carried out on the TCR CDR3, a first-round RT-PCR used the HTBI primer set. TCRdb re-analysed the multiplex PCR reads in MiXCR, keeping a single row per CDR3 protein. This table has approximately 520,000 distinct CDR3 sequences, under 25% appearing once. The record originates from a study of T cells in Graves' hyperthyroidism and ophthalmopathy. Whole-study context: Sampling of peripheral blood happened at initial diagnosis, prior to any treatment. Study findings and constraints: Most expanded thyroid clonotypes above 0.001 also appeared in blood.

The TCR was taken from a young man with Graves' hyperthyroidism. The chain links TRBV12-3 or TRBV12-4 to TRBJ1-3; no reliable D call. Sequencing was done on a sample of blood. The CDR3 protein is CASRSSSGNTIYF. The DNA for the CDR3 is TGTGCCAGCAGATCCAGCTCTGGAAACACCATATATTTT.